The rows below give T cell receptor beta chains drawn from one sample of a study of blood T cell repertoires in COVID-19. The repertoire was sequenced with immunoSEQ multiplex PCR; TCRdb's copy has only in-frame clones and lacks some. The data contain roughly 150,000 clones, 84% of them singletons. Input material: PBMCs or T cells enriched from blood (not recorded which). The receptor set was obtained from a man aged 50 to 60 who had recovered from COVID-19. CDR3s include the opening cysteine and the closing phenylalanine or tryptophan. The order of the fields is D gene, V gene, clone size, J gene, CDR3 protein, CDR3 DNA. A D gene is named only where the DNA matches it firmly. Size is stated for part of the rows, as once, few or many counts, or as a class when the clone is expanded.

-,TRBV19,-,TRBJ2-1,CASSTRGSAEKQFF,TGTGCCAGTAGTACCCGGGGTAGCGCGGAGAAGCAGTTCTTC
-,TRBV19,-,TRBJ1-2,CASSIPPGSNYGYTF,TGTGCCAGTAGTATACCGCCGGGGTCTAACTATGGCTACACCTTC
-,TRBV6-5,-,TRBJ2-7,CASRGGGFYEQYF,TGTGCCAGCAGGGGAGGTGGGTTCTACGAGCAGTACTTC
TRBD1,TRBV25-1,-,TRBJ1-2,CASSEFKGATGGYTF,TGTGCCAGCAGTGAATTTAAGGGGGCGACAGGAGGCTACACCTTC
-,TRBV10-2,-,TRBJ1-6,CASKSGNSPLHF,TGCGCCAGCAAATCAGGGAATTCACCCCTCCACTTT
-,TRBV5-6,-,TRBJ2-3,CASSLIRGSRDTQYF,TGTGCCAGCAGCTTGATTAGGGGTTCGCGGGATACGCAGTATTTT
-,TRBV30,-,TRBJ1-6,CAWSVDSPPNSPLHF,TGTGCCTGGAGTGTGGACAGCCCGCCTAATTCACCCCTCCACTTT
TRBD2,TRBV9,once,TRBJ2-1,CASSVSGPRDEQFF,TGTGCCAGCAGCGTTAGCGGGCCACGGGATGAGCAGTTCTTC
-,TRBV19,-,TRBJ2-3,CASSNNSRTDTQYF,TGTGCCAGTAGTAACAACAGCAGGACAGATACGCAGTATTTT
-,TRBV27,-,TRBJ1-1,CASSPTGIGTEAFF,TGTGCCAGCAGTCCAACAGGAATTGGCACTGAAGCTTTCTTT
TRBD1,TRBV5-5,-,TRBJ1-1,CASSTRTGGNTEAFF,TGTGCCAGCAGCACACGGACAGGGGGGAACACTGAAGCTTTCTTT
-,TRBV4-3,-,TRBJ2-2,CASSQGLAYTGELFF,TGCGCCAGCAGCCAAGGTCTAGCATACACCGGGGAGCTGTTTTTT
TRBD1,TRBV5-1,-,TRBJ2-5,CASSLGQGQETQYF,TGCGCCAGCAGCTTAGGACAGGGGCAAGAGACCCAGTACTTC
TRBD2,TRBV4-3,-,TRBJ2-3,CASSQDLAGGPDTQYF,TGCGCCAGCAGCCAAGATTTAGCGGGGGGGCCTGATACGCAGTATTTT
-,TRBV14,-,TRBJ2-3,CASSLRSADTQYF,TGTGCCAGCAGCCTCCGTAGCGCAGATACGCAGTATTTT
-,TRBV12-3/TRBV12-4,-,TRBJ1-2,CASSFLGDYGYTF,TGTGCCAGCAGTTTCCTAGGGGATTATGGCTACACCTTC
TRBD1,TRBV5-8,-,TRBJ2-1,CASSSILTGTEYNEQFF,TGTGCCAGCAGCTCCATCCTCACCGGGACAGAGTACAATGAGCAGTTCTTC
-,TRBV7-9,few,TRBJ2-1,CASSLVQGGIYNEQFF,TGTGCCAGCAGCTTAGTCCAGGGGGGAATCTACAATGAGCAGTTCTTC
-,TRBV9,-,TRBJ1-1,CASSAGAEAFF,TGTGCCAGCAGCGCCGGGGCTGAAGCTTTCTTT
TRBD1,TRBV19,-,TRBJ1-5,CASSMGRGDQPQHF,TGTGCCAGTAGTATGGGCAGGGGGGATCAGCCCCAGCATTTT
-,TRBV30,-,TRBJ1-1,CAWGVQGGTEAFF,TGTGCCTGGGGGGTGCAGGGAGGAACTGAAGCTTTCTTT
-,TRBV21-1,medium-sized,TRBJ1-5,CASADRGYQPQHF,TGTGCCAGCGCGGACAGGGGGTACCAGCCCCAGCATTTT
TRBD1,TRBV7-3,-,TRBJ2-5,CASSPRQGSQETQYF,TGTGCCAGCAGCCCTCGACAGGGTTCCCAAGAGACCCAGTACTTC
TRBD1,TRBV5-4,once,TRBJ1-2,CASRGQGINYGYTF,TGTGCCAGCAGGGGACAGGGAATTAACTATGGCTACACCTTC
TRBD2,TRBV7-9,-,TRBJ2-1,CASSPTSGSYNEQFF,TGTGCCAGCAGCCCAACTAGCGGGAGTTACAATGAGCAGTTCTTC
-,TRBV4-1,-,TRBJ1-4,CASSQASTQGDEKLFF,TGCGCCAGCAGCCAAGCTTCGACACAAGGGGATGAAAAACTGTTTTTT
TRBD1,TRBV7-8,-,TRBJ1-1,CASSFERTTGYTEAFF,TGTGCCAGCAGCTTTGAGCGAACGACAGGGTACACTGAAGCTTTCTTT
TRBD1,TRBV7-2,-,TRBJ2-2,CASSLAPRGRPGELFF,TGTGCCAGCAGCTTAGCGCCTAGGGGGCGACCCGGGGAGCTGTTTTTT
-,TRBV3-1/TRBV3-2,-,TRBJ1-4,CASSTTGRVNEKLFF,TGTGCCAGCAGCACCACAGGGCGAGTTAATGAAAAACTGTTTTTT
-,TRBV18,-,TRBJ1-3,CASSGTGSSSGNTIYF,TGTGCCAGCTCAGGTACAGGGTCCAGCTCTGGAAACACCATATATTTT
-,TRBV2,-,TRBJ2-7,CASSEWRGYEQYF,TGTGCCAGCAGTGAATGGAGGGGATACGAGCAGTACTTC
-,TRBV3-1/TRBV3-2,-,TRBJ2-5,CASSQNLETQYF,TGTGCCAGCAGCCAAAATCTGGAGACCCAGTACTTC
-,TRBV19,-,TRBJ1-5,CASSIGLNSNQPQHF,TGTGCCAGTAGTATCGGACTTAATAGCAATCAGCCCCAGCATTTT
-,TRBV7-2,-,TRBJ1-6,CASSLEGAYNSPLHF,TGTGCCAGCAGCTTAGAAGGGGCCTATAATTCACCCCTCCACTTT
-,TRBV7-9,-,TRBJ1-3,CASTLQANSGNTIYF,TGTGCCAGCACCCTACAGGCGAACTCTGGAAACACCATATATTTT